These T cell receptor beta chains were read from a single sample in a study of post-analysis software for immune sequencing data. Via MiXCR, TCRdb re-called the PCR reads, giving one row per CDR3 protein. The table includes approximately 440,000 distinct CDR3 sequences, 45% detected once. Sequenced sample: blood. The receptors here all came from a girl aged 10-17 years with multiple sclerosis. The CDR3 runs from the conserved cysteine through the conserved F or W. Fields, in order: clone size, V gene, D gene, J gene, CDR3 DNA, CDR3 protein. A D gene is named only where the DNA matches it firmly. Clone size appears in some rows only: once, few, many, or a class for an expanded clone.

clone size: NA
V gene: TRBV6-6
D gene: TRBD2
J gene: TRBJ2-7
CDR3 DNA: TGTGCCAGCAGTTACAGCGGGGTGGCTCGGGACGAGCAGTACTTC
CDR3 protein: CASSYSGVARDEQYF

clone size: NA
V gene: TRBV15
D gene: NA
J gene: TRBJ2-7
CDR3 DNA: TGTGCCACCAGCAGAGAAGGGTTCTACGAGCAGTACTTC
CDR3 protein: CATSREGFYEQYF

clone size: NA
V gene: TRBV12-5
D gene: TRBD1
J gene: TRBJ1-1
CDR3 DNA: TGTGCTAGTGGTTTGGACGCGACAGGGGGAGGAACTGAAGCTTTCTTT
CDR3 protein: CASGLDATGGGTEAFF

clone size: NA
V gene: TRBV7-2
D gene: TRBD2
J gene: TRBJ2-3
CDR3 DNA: TGTGCCAGCAGCTACCCGACTAGCGGGAGAGTAGTCCGCACAGATACGCAGTATTTT
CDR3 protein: CASSYPTSGRVVRTDTQYF

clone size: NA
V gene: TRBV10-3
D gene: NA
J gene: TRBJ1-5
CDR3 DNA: TGTGCCATCAGTGTAACAGGGACTCAGCCCCAGCATTTT
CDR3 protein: CAISVTGTQPQHF

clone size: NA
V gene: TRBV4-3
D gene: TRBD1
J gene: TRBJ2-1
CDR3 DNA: TGCGCCAGCAGCCCCAGGGGGATTTCCTACAATGAGCAGTTCTTC
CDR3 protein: CASSPRGISYNEQFF

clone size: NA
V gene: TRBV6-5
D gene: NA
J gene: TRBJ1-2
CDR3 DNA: TGTGCCAGCAGACCGACGGTGAACTATGGCTACACCTTC
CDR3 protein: CASRPTVNYGYTF

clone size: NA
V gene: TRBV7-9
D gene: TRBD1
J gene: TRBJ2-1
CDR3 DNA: TGTGCCAGCAGCTTAGCGCTGGGGACAGGTGGGAGCAATGAGCAGTTCTTC
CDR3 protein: CASSLALGTGGSNEQFF

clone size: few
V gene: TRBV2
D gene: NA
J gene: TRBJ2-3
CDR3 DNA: TGTGCCAGCAAGATGAGAGATACGCAGTATTTT
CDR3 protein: CASKMRDTQYF

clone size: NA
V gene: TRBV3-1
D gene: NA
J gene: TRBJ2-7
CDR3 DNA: TGTGCCAGCACGGGCGGGCACGAGCAGTACTTC
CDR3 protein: CASTGGHEQYF

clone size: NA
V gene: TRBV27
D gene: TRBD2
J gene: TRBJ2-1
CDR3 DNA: TGTGCCAGCAGTCTTCCCGCTAGCGGGAGGACCCCCTACAATGAGCAGTTCTTC
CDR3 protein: CASSLPASGRTPYNEQFF

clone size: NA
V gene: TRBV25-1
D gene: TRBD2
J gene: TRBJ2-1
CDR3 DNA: TGTGCCAGCAGTGAATTCGGGGGGACTAGCGGTTATGCTAGCTCCTACAATGAGCAGTTCTTC
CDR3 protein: CASSEFGGTSGYASSYNEQFF

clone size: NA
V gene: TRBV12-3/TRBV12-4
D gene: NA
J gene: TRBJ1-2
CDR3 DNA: TGTGCCAGCAGTTTAGGAGGGGAGGATGGCTACACCTTC
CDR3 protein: CASSLGGEDGYTF

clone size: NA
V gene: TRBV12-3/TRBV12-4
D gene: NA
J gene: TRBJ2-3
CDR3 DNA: TGTGCCAGCGGAATGGCAACTACGCAGTATTTT
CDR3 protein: CASGMATTQYF

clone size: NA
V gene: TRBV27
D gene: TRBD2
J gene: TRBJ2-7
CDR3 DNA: TGTGCCTGCAGTCAGGGACTAGCGGGAGGGACCTACGAGCAGTACTTC
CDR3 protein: CACSQGLAGGTYEQYF

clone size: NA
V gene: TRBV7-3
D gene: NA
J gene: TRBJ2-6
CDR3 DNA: TGTGCCAGCAGCGCCAACGGGGCCAACGTCCTGACTTTC
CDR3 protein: CASSANGANVLTF

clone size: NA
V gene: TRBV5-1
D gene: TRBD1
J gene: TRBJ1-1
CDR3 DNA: TGCGCCAGCAGCTGGGGGGACAGGGGCCCGAACACTGAAGCTTTCTTT
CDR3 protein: CASSWGDRGPNTEAFF

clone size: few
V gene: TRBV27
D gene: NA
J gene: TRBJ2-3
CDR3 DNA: TGTGCCAGCAGGATTAGCGGCCCGCTCCTGAGTGCAGATACGCAGTATTTT
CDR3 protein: CASRISGPLLSADTQYF

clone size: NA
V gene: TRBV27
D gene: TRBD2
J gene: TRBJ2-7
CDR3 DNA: TGTGCCAGCAGTCCGGGACTAGGAGGCTACGAGCAGTACTTC
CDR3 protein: CASSPGLGGYEQYF

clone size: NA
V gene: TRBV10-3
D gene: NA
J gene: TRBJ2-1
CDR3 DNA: TGTGCCATCAGTGAGTGGCCGTACAATGAGCAGTTCTTC
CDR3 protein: CAISEWPYNEQFF

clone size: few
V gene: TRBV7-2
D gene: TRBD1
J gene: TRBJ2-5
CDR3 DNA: TGTGCCAGCTCACCACGGACAGGGGGCCAAGAGACCCAGTACTTC
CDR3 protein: CASSPRTGGQETQYF

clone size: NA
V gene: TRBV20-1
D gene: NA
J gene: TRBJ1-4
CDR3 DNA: TGCAGTGTTAGGGAGAGGGGCATTAATGAAAAACTGTTTTTT
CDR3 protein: CSVRERGINEKLFF

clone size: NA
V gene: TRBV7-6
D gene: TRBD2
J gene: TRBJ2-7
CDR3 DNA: TGTGCCAGTAGCTCGTACCCGGGACTAGCGGGAGAACTACCTGGGGAGCAGTACTTC
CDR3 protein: CASSSYPGLAGELPGEQYF

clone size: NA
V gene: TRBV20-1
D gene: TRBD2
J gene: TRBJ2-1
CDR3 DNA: TGCAGTGCTGCCCGGGGGGGGGCCTACAATGAGCAGTTCTTC
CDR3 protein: CSAARGGAYNEQFF

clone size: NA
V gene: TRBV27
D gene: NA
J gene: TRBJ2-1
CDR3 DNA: TGTGCCAGCAGTCTCACCGGGAGAGAGCTCTACAATGAGCAGTTCTTC
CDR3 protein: CASSLTGRELYNEQFF

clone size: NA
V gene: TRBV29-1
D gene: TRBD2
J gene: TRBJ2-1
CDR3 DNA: TGCAGCGTTGAGGGACTAGCGGGAGGACCCGTCGCCTACAATGAGCAGTTCTTC
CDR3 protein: CSVEGLAGGPVAYNEQFF

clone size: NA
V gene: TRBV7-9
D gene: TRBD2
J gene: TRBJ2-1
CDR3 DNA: TGTGCCAGCAGCCCGTTTCTAGCGGGAGGGCCTAATGAGCAGTTCTTC
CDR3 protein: CASSPFLAGGPNEQFF

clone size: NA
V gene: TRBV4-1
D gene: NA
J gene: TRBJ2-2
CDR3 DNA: TGCGCCAGCAGCCTCCTGTCCCCAGGGGTCCACACCGGGGAGCTGTTTTTT
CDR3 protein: CASSLLSPGVHTGELFF

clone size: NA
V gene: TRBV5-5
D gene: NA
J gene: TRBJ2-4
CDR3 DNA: TGTGCCAGCAGCTTGGATGGCAGCCGAACGGGGATGCAGTACTTC
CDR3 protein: CASSLDGSRTGMQYF

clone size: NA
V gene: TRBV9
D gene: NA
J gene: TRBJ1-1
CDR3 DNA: TGTGCCAGCAGCGCCACCCTGGGCACTGAAGCTTTCTTT
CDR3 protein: CASSATLGTEAFF

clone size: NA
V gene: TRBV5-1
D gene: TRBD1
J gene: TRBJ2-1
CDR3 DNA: TGCGCCAGCAGCTTCCGGGACAGGGCATACAATGAGCAGTTCTTC
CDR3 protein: CASSFRDRAYNEQFF

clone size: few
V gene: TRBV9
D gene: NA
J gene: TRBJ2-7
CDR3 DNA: TGTGCCAGCAGCGTGGGGGTCTTAGCAACACCCTCCTACGAGCAGTACTTC
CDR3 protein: CASSVGVLATPSYEQYF

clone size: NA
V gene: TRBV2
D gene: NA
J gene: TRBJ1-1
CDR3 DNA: TGCGCCAGCAGTGAGGGGTATATCATGAACACTGAAGCTTTCTTT
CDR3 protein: CASSEGYIMNTEAFF

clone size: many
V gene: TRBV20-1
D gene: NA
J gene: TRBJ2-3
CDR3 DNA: TGCAGTGCTAGAGATATGGCAGATACGCAGTATTTT
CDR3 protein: CSARDMADTQYF

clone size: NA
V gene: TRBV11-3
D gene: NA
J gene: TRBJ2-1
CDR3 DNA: TGTGCCAGCAGCACCGACCCACGAGGAGAGCAGTTCTTC
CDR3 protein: CASSTDPRGEQFF

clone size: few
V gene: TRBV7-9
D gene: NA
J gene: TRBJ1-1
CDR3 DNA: TGTGCCAGCAGCTTAGCCGGGACGGCCACTGAAGCTTTCTTT
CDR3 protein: CASSLAGTATEAFF

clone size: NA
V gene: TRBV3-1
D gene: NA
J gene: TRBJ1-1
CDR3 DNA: TGTGCCAGCAGCCACCCGCAGGGAAGCACTGAAGCTTTCTTT
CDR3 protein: CASSHPQGSTEAFF

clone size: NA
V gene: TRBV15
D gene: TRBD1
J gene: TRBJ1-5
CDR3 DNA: TGTGCCACCAGCAGAGATTATGAGGGGGCGGGCAATCAGCCCCAGCATTTT
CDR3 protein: CATSRDYEGAGNQPQHF

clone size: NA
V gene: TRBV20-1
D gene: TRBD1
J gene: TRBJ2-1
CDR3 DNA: TGCAGTGCCCCCCCCGGGACAGGGAGAAGTGAGCAGTTCTTC
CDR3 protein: CSAPPGTGRSEQFF

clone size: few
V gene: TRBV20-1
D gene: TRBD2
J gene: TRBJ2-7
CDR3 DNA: TGCAGTGCGTCCCTAGCGGGAGGGCCCTACGAGCAGTACTTC
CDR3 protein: CSASLAGGPYEQYF

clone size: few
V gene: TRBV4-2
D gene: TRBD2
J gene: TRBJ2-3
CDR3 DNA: TGTGCCAGCAGCCAGAACCCGGGCACTAGCGGGAGTGGGTGGACAGATACGCAGTATTTT
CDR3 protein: CASSQNPGTSGSGWTDTQYF

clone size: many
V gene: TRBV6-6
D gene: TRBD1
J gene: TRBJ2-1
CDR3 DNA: TGTGCCAGCAGTTACTCGAACGCAGGGGGACGTTACAATGAGCAGTTCTTC
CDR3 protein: CASSYSNAGGRYNEQFF

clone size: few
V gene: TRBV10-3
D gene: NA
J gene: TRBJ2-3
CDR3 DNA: TGTGCCATCAGTACTTGCGTAAGACTAGATACGCAGTATTTT
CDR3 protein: CAISTCVRLDTQYF

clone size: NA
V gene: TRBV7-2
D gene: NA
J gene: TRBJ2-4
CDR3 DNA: TGTGCCAGCAGATCGCGGGACAGAGAAAACATTCAGTACTTC
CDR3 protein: CASRSRDRENIQYF